The entry below gives a single T cell receptor (beta chain) sequence along with its context. Its antigen remains unknown. These data originate in a study of a mutant IDH1 vaccine in newly diagnosed glioma. Study information: Treated patients had a mean age of about 44 years and a roughly 60% male, 37.5% female split.

Regarding time point: week 11, during vaccination. Doses comprised 300 ug of mutant IDH1 20-mer peptide each, plus topical imiquimod. Measured with immunoSEQ multiplex PCR; TCRdb has only the in-frame clones, and not every one. The sample lists roughly 30,000 clones, just under 80% occurring once. The TCR originated in a man aged 25 to 40 with glioma. Material: PBMCs, obtained from a glioma patient whose treatment included an IDH1 peptide vaccine.

The CDR3 loop reads CASSASGRNYGYTF. In DNA, the CDR3 is TGTGCCAGCAGTGCATCGGGACGGAACTATGGCTACACCTTC. The chain employs TRBV6-1 and TRBJ1-2, with a possible D match to TRBD1 (5 bases). Germline V gene data show CDR1 as MNHNS and CDR2 as SASEGT. Trimming stripped 4 bases from V and 2 bases from J, with 11 bases between. The length of the CDR3 is 14 residues.